This TCR beta chain was retrieved from a study of PD-1 blockade in classical Hodgkin lymphoma. Study observations and caveats: A reduction in baseline TCR diversity was reportedly seen in newly diagnosed patients relative to healthy donors.

Concerning this clone: Its antigen is unknown.

As to time point: newly diagnosed, previously untreated cHL patient sample. Trimming took 6 bases from V and 6 from J, leaving 13 bases between them. Per the germline V gene, CDR1 is SGHNT and CDR2 is YYREEE (reference sequence). This CDR3 is built from 12 residues. Clones were read by immunoSEQ multiplex PCR, and TCRdb kept only the in-frame ones, dropping some. The sample has 70,000 or so clones; roughly 93% are singletons. The TCR was taken from a human donor with classical Hodgkin lymphoma. The sequenced sample consisted of peripheral blood mononuclear cells (PBMCs). This chain connects TRBV5-4 to TRBJ2-7; the D gene could be TRBD1 or TRBD2 (6 bases each). The CDR3 loop reads CASTFSGAEQYF. CDR3 bases: TGTGCCAGCACCTTCTCGGGGGCCGAGCAGTACTTC.